This entry is about one T cell receptor (beta chain). Its antigen is not yet known. Base qualities are not at hand, and no much larger clone is one base apart. From its cysteine to its phenylalanine, the CDR3 spans 13 amino acids. The sequence is cut down to CDR3 DNA, 39 bases in frame from base 1. Via the germline V gene, CDR1 is MDHEN and CDR2 SYDVKM. Trimming takes 7 bases from V and 4 bases from J, and the germline ends sit 13 bases apart. This specimen comes from a study of T cell clonotyping in hematopoietic cell transplantation listed by TCRdb under 2021. The study in broad terms: Pretransplant samples from recipients were collected after cytoreduction. The study collected roughly 150 blood samples from 30 to 45 consecutive transplant recipients and their related donors. Recruitment of patients ran from late 2015 to early 2017, and follow-up continued until late 2020 or until death. General study outcomes and caveats: A decrease in recipient TCR diversity was observed after transplant, and a progressive increase in pathologically expanded clonotypes was seen from day 30 to day 180. Only a small fraction of recipient repertoires overlapped donor repertoires, with over 95% appearing de novo at the given depth. The sample size was limited, and CD4 and CD8 repertoire contributions could not be separated because cells were not sorted. Inverse Simpson Index values from donors and from recipients before transplant predicted broader TCR repertoire diversity after transplant.

The intended sense of this specimen's time point label: recipient sample about 28 days before transplant, after cytoreduction. Recipient blood was collected about 28 days before transplant and at days 30, 100 and 180 after transplant. Nuclei Lysis Solution was used to extract genomic DNA from fresh or cryopreserved unfractionated peripheral blood mononuclear cells. TCR beta CDR3 regions were amplified from genomic DNA with the immunoSEQ assay, a bias-controlled multiplex PCR using V- and J-specific primers. A proprietary barcode and Illumina adapter sequences were added to the CDR3 amplicons in a second PCR step. An Illumina MiSeq instrument was used to sequence the CDR3 libraries. Concerning the study's data processing: Export and quality control were performed with immunoSEQ Analyzer 3.0, and downstream analyses were performed with R Bioconductor and Immunarch. Only productive rearrangements in the normalized downsampled data set went into calculating the repertoire metrics. In the normalized cohort, clonotypes with more than 5 templates were defined as pathologically expanded. The Inverse Simpson Index was used to measure repertoire diversity. To capture all clonotypes, CMV-specificity analyses were performed on the non-normalized data set. TCRdb limited this immuneACCESS table to in-frame rearrangements with V and J called. A share of clones is missing; checked studies link under half to unresolved V genes, and the rest is unexplained. From that table come the V and J calls and clone size; the DNA was used to work out D and trimming. The sample table holds 25,000 to 35,000 clones, of which about 93% were seen once. The top ten clones comprise 2% to 2.5% of the sample.

The sample in question was peripheral blood mononuclear cells, obtained before stem cell transplant. The receptor was derived from a man between 45 and 60 years old with acute myeloid leukemia. Some clones in this sample may be carry-over from other donors' samples. Recombination linked TRBV28 to TRBJ1-2; there is no confident call for the D gene. The CDR3 is CASTQGRLYGYTF. The bases are TGTGCCAGCACCCAAGGGCGACTCTATGGCTACACCTTC.